This T cell receptor (beta chain) was captured in a study of CD8+ T cells in alopecia areata. The germline CDR1 and CDR2 sequences are MGHRA and YSYEKL. This CDR3 is built from 14 residues. Trimming took off 4 bases at V and 9 bases at J, with 19 bases between the two ends. In regard to this clone: Antigen specificity is unknown.

The sample's treatment: oral pan-JAK inhibitor, 5-10 mg twice daily. Once RNA had been extracted, it was reverse transcribed into cDNA to act as the sequencing template. The protocol was immunoSEQ multiplex PCR, while the TCRdb copy is restricted to in-frame clones and leaves out a portion. This sample carries over 250,000 clones, 60% of them seen once, and the ten largest clones take roughly 0.88%. General observations from the study: Compared with normal scalp, lesional scalp had higher clonality and more expanded CD8+ clones. Many of the expanded lesional clones endured in scalp and blood while on tofacitinib. In patients, TCRs were shared less clearly than in mice, and HLA may possibly be involved. For patients receiving tofacitinib, scalp clonality and expanded CD8+ clones among the top 100 significantly decreased.

The source was CD4+ T cells sorted from blood, collected between weeks 51 and 52, from a patient treated with tofacitinib. The chain employs TRBV4-1 and TRBJ2-7; D is perhaps TRBD1 (6 bases). The source is a human donor with alopecia areata. In nucleotides, the CDR3 is TGCGCCAGCAGCCCCTCCCCGGACAGCCGCGGGCAGTACTTC. It is translated as CASSPSPDSRGQYF.